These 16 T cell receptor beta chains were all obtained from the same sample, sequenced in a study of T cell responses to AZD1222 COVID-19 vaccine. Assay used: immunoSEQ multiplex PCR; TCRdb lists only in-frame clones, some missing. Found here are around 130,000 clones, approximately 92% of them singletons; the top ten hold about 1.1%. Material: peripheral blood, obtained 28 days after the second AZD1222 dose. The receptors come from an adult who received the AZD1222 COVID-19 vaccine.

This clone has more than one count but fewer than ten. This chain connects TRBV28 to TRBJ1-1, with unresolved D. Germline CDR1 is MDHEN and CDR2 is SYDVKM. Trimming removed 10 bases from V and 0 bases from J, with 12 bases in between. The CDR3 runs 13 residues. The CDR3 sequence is CATLEALNTEAFF. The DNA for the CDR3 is TGTGCCACCCTGGAGGCCCTGAACACTGAAGCTTTCTTT.

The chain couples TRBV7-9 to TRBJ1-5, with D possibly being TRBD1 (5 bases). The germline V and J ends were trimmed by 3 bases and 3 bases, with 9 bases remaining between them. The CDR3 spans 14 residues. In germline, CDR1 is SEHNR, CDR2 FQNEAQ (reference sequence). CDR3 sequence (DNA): TGTGCCAGCAGCTTCGGGACCGACAATCAGCCCCAGCATTTT. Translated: CASSFGTDNQPQHF.

CDR3 bases: TGTGCCAGCAGCCGGACAGGGGGCACCGGGGAGCTGTTTTTT. Amino acid sequence: CASSRTGGTGELFF. The chain carries TRBV7-6 and TRBJ2-2; 10 positions match TRBD1. CDR1 and CDR2 (germline): SGHVS, FNYEAQ. Losses at the gene ends were 5 bases for V and 4 bases for J; bases not matched to a gene: 1. This CDR3 has 14 amino acids.

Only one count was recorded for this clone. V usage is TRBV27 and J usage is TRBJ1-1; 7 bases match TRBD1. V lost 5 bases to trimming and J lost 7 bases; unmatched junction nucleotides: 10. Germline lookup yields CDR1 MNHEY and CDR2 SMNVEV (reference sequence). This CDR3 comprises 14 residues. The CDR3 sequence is CASSARQGRYEAFF. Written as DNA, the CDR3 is TGTGCCAGCAGTGCTCGACAGGGCAGATATGAAGCTTTCTTT.

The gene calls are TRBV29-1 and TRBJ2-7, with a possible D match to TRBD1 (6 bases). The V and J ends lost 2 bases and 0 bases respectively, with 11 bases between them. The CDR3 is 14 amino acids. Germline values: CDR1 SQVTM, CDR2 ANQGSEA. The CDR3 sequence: CSVEQTGSSYEQYF. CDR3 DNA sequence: TGCAGCGTTGAACAAACAGGGAGCTCCTACGAGCAGTACTTC.

In nucleotides, the CDR3 is TGTGCCAGCAGCTTAGCCCCGGGACTGACTTCACAAGAGACCCAGTACTTC. Its protein is CASSLAPGLTSQETQYF. V and J are TRBV7-2 and TRBJ2-5; D possibly corresponds to TRBD2 (6 bases). In germline, CDR1 is SGHTA, CDR2 FQGNSA. The ends were cut back, 0 bases at V and 2 bases at J, with 16 bases in the middle. The CDR3 totals 17 residues.

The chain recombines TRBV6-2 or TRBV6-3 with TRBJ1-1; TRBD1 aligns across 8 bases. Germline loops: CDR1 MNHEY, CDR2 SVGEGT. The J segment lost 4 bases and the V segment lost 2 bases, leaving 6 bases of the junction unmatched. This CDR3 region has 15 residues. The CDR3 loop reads CASSYPTGVGTEAFF. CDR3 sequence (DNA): TGTGCCAGCAGTTACCCGACAGGGGTGGGCACTGAAGCTTTCTTT.

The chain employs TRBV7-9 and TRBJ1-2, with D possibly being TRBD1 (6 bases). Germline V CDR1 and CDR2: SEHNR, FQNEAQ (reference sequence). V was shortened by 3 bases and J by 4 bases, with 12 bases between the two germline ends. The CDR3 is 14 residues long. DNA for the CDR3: TGTGCCAGCAGCTTCCCACCAGGGGCCTATGGCTACACCTTC. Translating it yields CASSFPPGAYGYTF.

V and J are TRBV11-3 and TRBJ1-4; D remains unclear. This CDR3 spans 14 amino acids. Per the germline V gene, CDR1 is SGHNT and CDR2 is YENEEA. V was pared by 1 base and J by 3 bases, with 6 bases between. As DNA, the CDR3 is TGTGCCAGCAGCTTAGGACGGGCTAATGAAAAACTGTTTTTT. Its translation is CASSLGRANEKLFF.

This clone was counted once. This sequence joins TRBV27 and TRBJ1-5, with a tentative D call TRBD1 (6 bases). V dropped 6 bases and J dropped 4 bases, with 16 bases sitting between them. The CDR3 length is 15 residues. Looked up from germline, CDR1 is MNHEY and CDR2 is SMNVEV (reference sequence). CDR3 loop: CASSPGTGTNQPQHF. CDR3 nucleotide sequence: TGTGCCAGCAGCCCCGGAACAGGGACTAATCAGCCCCAGCATTTT.

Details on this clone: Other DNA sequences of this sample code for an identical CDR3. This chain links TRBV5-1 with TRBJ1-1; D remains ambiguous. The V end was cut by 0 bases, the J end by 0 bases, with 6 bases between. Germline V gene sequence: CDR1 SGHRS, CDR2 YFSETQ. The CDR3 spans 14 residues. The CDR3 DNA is TGCGCCAGCAGCTTGGGCGGATTGAACACTGAAGCTTTCTTT. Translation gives CASSLGGLNTEAFF.

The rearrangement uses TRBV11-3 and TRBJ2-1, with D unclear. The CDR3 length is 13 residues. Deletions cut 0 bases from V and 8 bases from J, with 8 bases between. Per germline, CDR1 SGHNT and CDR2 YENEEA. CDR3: CASSLEFNDEQFF. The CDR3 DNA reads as TGTGCCAGCAGCTTAGAATTCAACGATGAGCAGTTCTTC.

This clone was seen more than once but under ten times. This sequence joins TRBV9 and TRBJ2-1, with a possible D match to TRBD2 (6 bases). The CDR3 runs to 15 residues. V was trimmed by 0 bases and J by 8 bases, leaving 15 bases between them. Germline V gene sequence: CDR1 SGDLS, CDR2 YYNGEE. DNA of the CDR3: TGTGCCAGCAGCGTAGGCGGGACCCCCCGGGATGAGCAGTTCTTC. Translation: CASSVGGTPRDEQFF.

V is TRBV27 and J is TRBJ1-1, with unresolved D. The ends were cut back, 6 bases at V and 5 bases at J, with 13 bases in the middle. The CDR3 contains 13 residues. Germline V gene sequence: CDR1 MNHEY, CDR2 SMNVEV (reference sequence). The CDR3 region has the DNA TGTGCCAGCAGGGACCGACCTGTGACTGAAGCTTTCTTT. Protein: CASRDRPVTEAFF.

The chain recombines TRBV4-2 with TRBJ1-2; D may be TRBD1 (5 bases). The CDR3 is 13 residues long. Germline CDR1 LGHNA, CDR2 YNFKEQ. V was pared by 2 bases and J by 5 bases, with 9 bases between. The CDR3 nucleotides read TGTGCCAGCAGCCAAACCAGGGCGTATGGCTACACCTTC. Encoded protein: CASSQTRAYGYTF.

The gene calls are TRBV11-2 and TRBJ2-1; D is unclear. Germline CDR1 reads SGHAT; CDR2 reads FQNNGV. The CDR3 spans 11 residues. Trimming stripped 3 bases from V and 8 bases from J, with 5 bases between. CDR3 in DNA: TGTGCCAGCAGCTTGTCGGATGAGCAGTTCTTC. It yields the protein CASSLSDEQFF.